This is a list of T cell receptor beta chains from one sample in a study of cytomegalovirus exposure and HLA in healthy donors. Sequencing was performed with immunoSEQ multiplex PCR; in TCRdb, only in-frame clones are kept and a portion is missing. The sample records around 150,000 clones, roughly 80% being singletons. Material: PBMCs. Receptor source: a young man in good health and CMV-seropositive. CDR3s include the opening cysteine and the closing phenylalanine or tryptophan. Each record gives: clone size, D gene, J gene, V gene, CDR3 DNA, CDR3 protein. The D gene is left open where the match is weak. Clone size, where shown, is once, few, many, or a class for clones that have expanded.

>.|TRBD1|TRBJ2-2|TRBV11-2
TGTGCCAGCAGCTCGACAGGGACAAACACCGGGGAGCTGTTTTTT
CASSSTGTNTGELFF
>.|.|TRBJ2-7|TRBV28
TGTGCCAGCAGTTCCCAAGGAGGGCTAGGGCTGTGGGAAGAGCAGTACTTC
CASSSQGGLGLWEEQYF
>few|TRBD1|TRBJ2-5|TRBV5-4
TGTGCCAGCAGCTCCCAGGGGACAGGGCGAGGGCAAGAGACCCAGTACTTC
CASSSQGTGRGQETQYF
>.|.|TRBJ2-5|TRBV6-6
TGTGCCAGCAGTTACTCGGACAGAAAAGAGACCCAGTACTTC
CASSYSDRKETQYF
>.|.|TRBJ2-7|TRBV7-3
TGTGCCAGCGCCGAGGACAGTCTCAACGAGCAGTACTTC
CASAEDSLNEQYF
>.|TRBD1|TRBJ1-1|TRBV15
TGTGCCACCAGCAGCTGGGACAGTAACACTGAAGCTTTCTTT
CATSSWDSNTEAFF
>once|TRBD2|TRBJ2-1|TRBV14
TGTGCCAGCAGCCAACCTTACTCAGCGGGAGTGGTGTATGAGCAGTTCTTC
CASSQPYSAGVVYEQFF
>.|TRBD1|TRBJ2-2|TRBV5-8
TGTGCCAGCAGCCCGGGACAGCGCACCGGGGAGCTGTTTTTT
CASSPGQRTGELFF
>.|.|TRBJ2-2|TRBV19
TGTGCCAGTAGTATACTAAGGAGGGGGCACACCGGGGAGCTGTTTTTT
CASSILRRGHTGELFF
>.|.|TRBJ2-2|TRBV5-1
TGCGCCAGCAGCTTGTACCCCCTTCGACAGCGCGCGAACACCGGGGAGCTGTTTTTT
CASSLYPLRQRANTGELFF
>.|TRBD1|TRBJ2-3|TRBV10-3
TGTGCCACCGCCGTAACAGGGGATGGCACAGATACGCAGTATTTT
CATAVTGDGTDTQYF
>.|.|TRBJ2-5|TRBV5-4
TGTGCCAGCAGCCGGGACGGGGGGACCCAGTACTTC
CASSRDGGTQYF
>.|.|TRBJ1-2|TRBV7-2
TGTGCCAGCAGCTTTGAGGGCCCACAATACACCTTC
CASSFEGPQYTF
>.|TRBD2|TRBJ2-2|TRBV2
TGTGCCAGCATGCGAGCGGGGGGCACCGGGGAGCTGTTTTTT
CASMRAGGTGELFF